A selection of T cell receptor beta chains follows, all from one sample in a study of cytomegalovirus exposure and HLA in healthy donors. Profiling relied on immunoSEQ multiplex PCR, and the TCRdb table lists in-frame clones only, not all of them. The repertoire holds approximately 280,000 clones, with 75% to 90% as singletons. The sequenced sample was PBMCs. These receptors came from a man aged 40-55 years in good health and CMV-seropositive. CDR3s include the opening cysteine and the closing phenylalanine or tryptophan. Fields, in order: CDR3 protein, CDR3 DNA, V gene, clone size, CDR3 length, J gene, D gene. A D gene is named only where the DNA matches it firmly. For some rows the clone size is stated as once, few or many, or as a class when expanded; others skip it.

CDR3aa: CASSQDRTGKAFF
CDR3nt: TGTGCCAGCAGCCAAGATCGGACAGGGAAAGCTTTCTTT
v_gene: TRBV4-2
abundance: -
len: 13
j_gene: TRBJ1-1
d_gene: TRBD1

CDR3aa: CASSDNLFNTGELFF
CDR3nt: TGTGCCAGCTCGGACAACCTATTTAACACCGGGGAGCTGTTTTTT
v_gene: TRBV18
abundance: -
len: 15
j_gene: TRBJ2-2
d_gene: -

CDR3aa: CASRSDRDNAGYTF
CDR3nt: TGTGCCAGCAGATCGGACAGGGACAATGCGGGCTACACCTTC
v_gene: TRBV2
abundance: -
len: 14
j_gene: TRBJ1-2
d_gene: TRBD1

CDR3aa: CASSSPERGYYEQYF
CDR3nt: TGTGCCAGCAGCTCCCCGGAGCGGGGGTACTACGAGCAGTACTTC
v_gene: TRBV7-3
abundance: -
len: 15
j_gene: TRBJ2-7
d_gene: TRBD2

CDR3aa: CATSPKARGGYTF
CDR3nt: TGTGCCACCAGCCCTAAAGCAAGGGGTGGCTACACCTTC
v_gene: TRBV15
abundance: -
len: 13
j_gene: TRBJ1-2
d_gene: -

CDR3aa: CASSGLAGVPNEQFF
CDR3nt: TGTGCCAGCAGTGGCCTAGCGGGAGTGCCCAATGAGCAGTTCTTC
v_gene: TRBV2
abundance: -
len: 15
j_gene: TRBJ2-1
d_gene: TRBD2

CDR3aa: CASSDPGSGNTIYF
CDR3nt: TGTGCCAGCAGTGATCCGGGCTCTGGAAACACCATATATTTT
v_gene: TRBV25-1
abundance: -
len: 14
j_gene: TRBJ1-3
d_gene: -

CDR3aa: CASGDTSGAPAGELFF
CDR3nt: TGTGCCAGCGGGGACACTAGCGGAGCCCCCGCCGGGGAGCTGTTTTTT
v_gene: TRBV2
abundance: -
len: 16
j_gene: TRBJ2-2
d_gene: TRBD2

CDR3aa: CASSYVRQGQETQYF
CDR3nt: TGTGCCAGCAGTTACGTACGGCAGGGTCAAGAGACCCAGTACTTC
v_gene: TRBV6-6
abundance: -
len: 15
j_gene: TRBJ2-5
d_gene: -

CDR3aa: CASSVADRDRAQETQYF
CDR3nt: TGTGCCAGCAGCGTAGCAGACCGGGACAGGGCGCAAGAGACCCAGTACTTC
v_gene: TRBV9
abundance: -
len: 17
j_gene: TRBJ2-5
d_gene: TRBD1

CDR3aa: CSVLAGSYEQYF
CDR3nt: TGCAGCGTTCTAGCAGGATCCTACGAGCAGTACTTC
v_gene: TRBV29-1
abundance: once
len: 12
j_gene: TRBJ2-7
d_gene: -